Presented here are 3 T cell receptor beta chains from one specimen sequenced in a study of CD8+ T cells in alopecia areata. The treatment: oral pan-JAK inhibitor, 5-10 mg twice daily. The sequencing template was cDNA reverse transcribed from extracted RNA. Generated by immunoSEQ multiplex PCR, the TCRdb table keeps only in-frame clones and is missing some. The repertoire holds about 140,000 clones, approximately 80% seen once, with approximately 25% in the top ten. The sample was CD8+ T cells sorted from blood, taken at week 4, from a patient treated with tofacitinib. The origin of the receptors is a human donor with alopecia areata.

In this sample, this clone turned up a few times. The chain employs TRBV29-1 and TRBJ1-1; TRBD1 aligns across 7 bases. This CDR3 has 13 amino acids. The J segment lost 9 bases and the V segment lost 3 bases, leaving 10 bases of the junction unmatched. The V gene's germline CDR1 is SQVTM and CDR2 ANQGSEA. CDR3 nucleotide sequence: TGCAGCGTTGAGGCCAGGGGGATGGTACAAGCTTTCTTT. This translates into CSVEARGMVQAFF.

The gene calls are TRBV27 and TRBJ2-7, with D perhaps assigned TRBD1 or TRBD2 (6 bases each). Germline CDR1 MNHEY, CDR2 SMNVEV (reference sequence). The CDR3 has 16 residues. V lost 2 bases, J lost 3 bases, and 17 bases lay in between. The chain's CDR3 is CASSLGPAGGIYEQYF. CDR3 in DNA: TGTGCCAGCAGTTTAGGTCCCGCCGGGGGCATCTACGAGCAGTACTTC.

V usage is TRBV4-1 and J usage is TRBJ1-1; TRBD1 matches at 7 bases. The J segment lost 7 bases and the V segment lost 0 bases, leaving 8 bases of the junction unmatched. The CDR3 runs to 15 residues. The germline V gene has CDR1 MGHRA and CDR2 YSYEKL. Here the CDR3 reads CASSQDPDRSGEAFF. The DNA for the CDR3 is TGCGCCAGCAGCCAAGATCCGGACAGGTCCGGTGAAGCTTTCTTT.